Listed here are 27 T cell receptor beta chains from one sample, sequenced in a study of metastatic and nonmetastatic thyroid tumors. Thyroid surgery was performed in patients who had received no treatment beforehand. TCRdb re-clonotyped the PCR reads through MiXCR. The table includes about 7,300 clones, more than 2.5% detected once. The sequencing input was tumor tissue. These receptors were taken from a female donor with papillary thyroid cancer or a benign thyroid nodule (not recorded which). Some clones in this sample may be carry-over from other donors' samples.

This clone was observed at least ten times. The V gene is TRBV14, the J gene TRBJ2-3; maybe TRBD1 (6 bases). Deletions cut 5 bases from V and 2 bases from J, with 11 bases between. The germline gives CDR1 SGHDN, CDR2 FVKESK. The CDR3 is 14 amino acids. The CDR3 spells CASSWGHITDTQYF. The CDR3 DNA sequence: TGTGCCAGCAGCTGGGGACATATCACAGATACGCAGTATTTT.

This clone appeared many times. This chain uses TRBV27 with TRBJ1-5; TRBD1 is a possible D gene (6 bases). Germline V gives CDR1 MNHEY, CDR2 SMNVEV (reference sequence). The ends were cut back, 6 bases at V and 0 bases at J, with 9 bases in the middle. This CDR3 has 14 residues. DNA of the CDR3: TGTGCCAGCAGATCAGGGGTTAGCAATCAGCCCCAGCATTTT. This codes for CASRSGVSNQPQHF.

This clone is medium-sized within its sample. The identical CDR3 is also encoded by other nucleotide sequences in the sample. V usage is TRBV4-1 and J usage is TRBJ2-7, with TRBD1 matching over 7 bases. Germline CDR1 is MGHRA and CDR2 is YSYEKL. The CDR3 has 16 amino acids. The trim removed 0 bases at V and 0 bases at J, leaving 5 bases unmatched. CDR3 nucleotides: TGCGCCAGCAGCCAAGATCCAGGGGGAAGCTCCTACGAGCAGTACTTC. It codes for CASSQDPGGSSYEQYF.

This clone is medium-sized. This chain connects TRBV5-1 to TRBJ1-1; no clear D gene. The CDR3 sequence is 14 residues long. Deletions cut 3 bases from V and 5 bases from J, with 14 bases between. Per the germline V gene, CDR1 is SGHRS and CDR2 is YFSETQ. The CDR3 nucleotides are TGCGCCAGCAGCTCGGCTAACGACTTGACTGAAGCTTTCTTT. The encoded protein is CASSSANDLTEAFF.

This clone was seen repeatedly, ten times or more. Given a much more abundant clone one base away, this may be a read error. This sequence joins TRBV7-9 and TRBJ1-2, with TRBD1 matching over 11 bases. The CDR3 is made up of 15 amino acids. Per germline, CDR1 SEHNR and CDR2 FQNEAQ (reference sequence). The CDR3 spells CANSSGTGGGYGYTF. CDR3 bases: TGTGCCAACAGCTCGGGGACAGGGGGAGGGTATGGCTACACCTTC.

This clone was counted many times. V and J are TRBV6-1 and TRBJ2-3, with D unclear. CDR1 is MNHNS, CDR2 SASEGT, per germline. The CDR3 spans 13 residues. Trimming cost V 2 bases and J 4 bases, with 7 bases left between them. The CDR3 loop reads CASSEQWADTQYF. CDR3 sequence (DNA): TGTGCCAGCAGTGAACAGTGGGCAGATACGCAGTATTTT.

This clone is medium-sized in the sample. This sequence joins TRBV5-5 and TRBJ1-1; D gene unclear. Trimming cost V 10 bases and J 1 base, with 14 bases left between them. CDR1 is SGHKS and CDR2 is YYEKEE in the germline V gene (reference sequence). The CDR3 consists of 13 residues. As DNA, the CDR3 is TGTGCCTCGGCGTTCAGCCCGAACACTGAAGCTTTCTTT. Protein sequence: CASAFSPNTEAFF.

This clone was seen at least ten times. This chain connects TRBV5-5 to TRBJ2-7, with D possibly TRBD2 on 5 matching bases. This CDR3 is 13 amino acids long. The germline CDR1 and CDR2 sequences are SGHKS and YYEKEE (reference sequence). With 3 bases removed from V and 2 bases from J, the gap between germline ends came to 9 bases. The CDR3 sequence: CASSWTDTYEQYF. In nucleotides, the CDR3 is TGTGCCAGCAGCTGGACTGATACCTACGAGCAGTACTTC.

This clone was counted ten times or more. The germline gene is not matched at one end of the junction; a read error may be the cause. The chain joins TRBV3-1 to TRBJ2-7, with 7 bases matching TRBD2. Germline V gene sequence: CDR1 LGHDT, CDR2 YNNKEL (reference sequence). The CDR3 extends over 12 amino acids. CDR3 nucleotides: TGTGCCAGCACATTCGGGGGGAGGGCCCCACACTTC. Protein: CASTFGGRAPHF.

In its sample, this clone is medium-sized (0.01 to 0.1%). V gene TRBV11-2 combines with J gene TRBJ2-1; TRBD2 agrees at 14 bases. J gave up 2 bases and V 4 bases, and 7 bases lay outside the gene matches. The germline V gene encodes CDR1 SGHAT and CDR2 FQNNGV. The CDR3 has 18 amino acids. CDR3 loop: CASSWGLAGVLTYNEQFF. In DNA, the CDR3 is TGTGCCAGCAGCTGGGGACTAGCGGGAGTCCTTACCTACAATGAGCAGTTCTTC.

In its sample, this clone is medium-sized. V gene TRBV6-1 combines with J gene TRBJ2-7; a possible D gene is TRBD2 (5 bases). Looked up from germline, CDR1 is MNHNS and CDR2 is SASEGT. The V and J ends lost 6 bases and 6 bases respectively, with 15 bases between them. The CDR3 loop spans 13 amino acids. The CDR3 spells CASSWASSGEQYF. CDR3 DNA sequence: TGTGCCAGCAGCTGGGCCTCAAGCGGCGAGCAGTACTTC.

In the case of this clone: This could be a read error, since a much larger clone is one nucleotide away. The identical CDR3 is also encoded by other nucleotide sequences in the sample. This rearrangement joins TRBV6-1 to TRBJ2-7, with D tentatively TRBD1 or TRBD2 (5 bases each). This CDR3 contains 13 residues. Germline lookup yields CDR1 MNHNS and CDR2 SASEGT. The CDR3 bases are TGTGCCGGCAGTCAAACGGGGACCAGCGAGCAGTACTTC. It yields the protein CAGSQTGTSEQYF.

This clone was seen repeatedly, ten times or more. The chain employs TRBV20-1 and TRBJ2-7, with D perhaps being TRBD1 or TRBD2 (5 bases each). In germline, CDR1 is DFQATT, CDR2 SNEGSKA (reference sequence). CDR3 size: 12 residues. V gave up 2 bases and J gave up 5 bases, with 10 bases separating them. The CDR3 protein is CSARPGTHEQYF. The CDR3 DNA reads TGCAGTGCTAGACCCGGGACCCACGAGCAGTACTTC.

By frequency in the sample, this clone is medium-sized. The chain combines TRBV4-1 with TRBJ2-7, with TRBD1 as a possible D gene (6 bases). With 2 bases removed from V and 2 bases from J, the gap between germline ends came to 13 bases. The CDR3 totals 15 residues. CDR1 is MGHRA and CDR2 is YSYEKL in the germline V gene. CDR3 loop: CASSQNRDITYEQYF. The DNA of the CDR3 is TGCGCCAGCAGCCAAAACCGGGACATTACCTACGAGCAGTACTTC.

This clone was detected many times. This rearrangement joins TRBV7-9 to TRBJ2-7, with D possibly matching TRBD2 (6 bases). Between the trimmed V and J ends, which lost 1 base and 2 bases, there was a span of 12 bases. The CDR3 covers 15 residues. Germline V gene lookup returns CDR1 SEHNR and CDR2 FQNEAQ (reference sequence). The DNA for the CDR3 is TGTGCCAGCAGCTTAGATGGGACGGGGGCCTACGAGCAGTACTTC. Amino acids: CASSLDGTGAYEQYF.

At least ten counts were recorded for this clone. The chain recombines TRBV20-1 with TRBJ2-5, with TRBD2 as a possible D gene (5 bases). V was clipped by 6 bases and J by 3 bases, with 14 bases between them. The germline CDR1 and CDR2 sequences are DFQATT and SNEGSKA (reference sequence). This CDR3 region has 13 residues. The CDR3 is CSADAPGKETQYF. Written as DNA, the CDR3 is TGCAGTGCGGATGCTCCGGGGAAAGAGACCCAGTACTTC.

This clone is termed medium-sized. The chain is built from TRBV2 and TRBJ1-1; the D gene is possibly TRBD1 (5 bases). The CDR3 is 15 residues long. CDR1 and CDR2 from the germline V gene are SNHLY and FYNNEI. The V and J ends lost 3 bases and 4 bases respectively, with 15 bases between them. The CDR3 DNA sequence: TGTGCCAGCAGTGACAGGGAGAGACGCGTCACTGAAGCTTTCTTT. This codes for CASSDRERRVTEAFF. Combining the CDR3 with reference TRBV2 and TRBJ1-1 gives the whole variable domain EPEVTQTPSHQVTQMGQEVILRCVPISNHLYFYWYRQILGQKVEFLVSFYNNEISEKSEIFDDQFSVERPDGSNFTLKIRSTKLEDSAMYFCASSDRERRVTEAFFGQGTRLTVV.

Judged by abundance, this clone is medium-sized. The chain links TRBV28 to TRBJ1-2; possible D gene TRBD1, 5 bases. Germline V lookup: CDR1 MDHEN, CDR2 SYDVKM. The V end was cut by 5 bases, the J end by 6 bases, with 13 bases between. This CDR3 region has 13 residues. CDR3 sequence (DNA): TGTGCCAGCAGTCAGGACACTCGGGATGGCTACACCTTC. Its translation: CASSQDTRDGYTF.

As for this clone: Relative to the germline gene, one junction end is altered; a read error may explain this. The chain couples TRBV5-1 to TRBJ2-5, with 7 bases matching TRBD2. Germline V gene lookup returns CDR1 SGHRS and CDR2 YFSETQ. The CDR3 has 15 residues. DNA of the CDR3: TGCGCCTGCAGCTTGGAGGGCGGGGGAGAAGAGACCCAGTACTTC. This codes for CACSLEGGGEETQYF.

This clone was counted many times. V and J are TRBV6-1 and TRBJ2-3; no clear D. This CDR3 has 14 amino acids. Germline lookup yields CDR1 MNHNS and CDR2 SASEGT. V was trimmed by 5 bases and J by 4 bases, leaving 13 bases between them. The CDR3 coding sequence is TGTGCCAGCAGTCCCGACACCCCCCCAGATACGCAGTATTTT. This sequence encodes CASSPDTPPDTQYF.

At least ten counts were recorded for this clone. The V gene is TRBV3-1, the J gene TRBJ2-2, with 7 nucleotides matching TRBD2. V lost 3 bases to trimming and J lost 0 bases; unmatched junction nucleotides: 1. The CDR3 runs 15 residues. Germline V gives CDR1 LGHDT, CDR2 YNNKEL (reference sequence). CDR3 loop: CASSQGTTNTGELFF. The CDR3 DNA is TGTGCCAGCAGCCAGGGGACTACGAACACCGGGGAGCTGTTTTTT.

By proportion, this clone is medium-sized. CDR3 sequence (DNA): TGTGCCAGTAGTATCCAGGGGAGAGGTCCAGATACGCAGTATTTT. This translates into CASSIQGRGPDTQYF. This chain links TRBV19 with TRBJ2-3; D may be TRBD1 (6 bases). The ends were cut back, 3 bases at V and 4 bases at J, with 14 bases in the middle. CDR1 is LNHDA, CDR2 SQIVND, per germline (reference sequence). The CDR3 length is 15 residues.

Relative to its sample, this clone is medium-sized. The chain is built from TRBV28 and TRBJ2-7; TRBD2 matches at 12 bases. V shed 7 bases, J shed 9 bases, and the junction held 16 bases outside the gene matches. Looked up from germline, CDR1 is MDHEN and CDR2 is SYDVKM. This CDR3 has 16 amino acids. The CDR3 here is CASNELGLAGGPGQYF. CDR3 nucleotides: TGTGCCAGCAATGAATTGGGTCTAGCGGGAGGGCCAGGGCAGTACTTC.

Ten or more counts support this clone. The CDR3 nucleotides read TGTGCCAGCAGCTCTTCGGGACTAGCGGGCCACAATGAGCAGTTCTTC. Its protein product is CASSSSGLAGHNEQFF. This chain links TRBV5-4 with TRBJ2-1, with 12 bases that match TRBD2. V lost 3 bases and J lost 5; bases outside the gene matches: 6. The CDR3 is made up of 16 amino acids. Looked up from germline, CDR1 is SGHNT and CDR2 is YYREEE (reference sequence). Together with reference TRBV5-4 and TRBJ2-1, the CDR3 gives the full variable domain: ETGVTQSPTHLIKTRGQQVTLRCSSQSGHNTVSWYQQALGQGPQFIFQYYREEENGRGNFPPRFSGLQFPNYSSELNVNALELDDSALYLCASSSSGLAGHNEQFFGPGTRLTVL.

This clone was counted at least ten times. The J gene is TRBJ2-2, the V gene TRBV18, with D tentatively TRBD2 (6 bases). CDR3 length: 17 residues. V dropped 0 bases and J dropped 6 bases, with 17 bases sitting between them. Germline assignment: CDR1 KGHSH and CDR2 LQKENI. CDR3 nucleotide sequence: TGTGCCAGCTCACCACCGGTCCAGGGAGGTAACCCCGGGGAGCTGTTTTTT. This encodes CASSPPVQGGNPGELFF.

This clone is termed medium-sized. The chain's CDR3 is CASSISRDTQYF. CDR3 in DNA: TGTGCCAGTAGTATCTCCAGGGATACGCAGTATTTT. This sequence joins TRBV19 and TRBJ2-3; no reliable D call. The CDR3 contains 12 residues. Trimming removed 3 bases at V and 6 bases at J, with 7 bases between. CDR1 is LNHDA, CDR2 SQIVND, per germline (reference sequence). Based on the CDR3 plus reference TRBV19 and TRBJ2-3, the full variable domain is DGGITQSPKYLFRKEGQNVTLSCEQNLNHDAMYWYRQDPGQGLRLIYYSQIVNDFQKGDIAEGYSVSREKKESFPLTVTSAQKNPTAFYLCASSISRDTQYFGPGTRLTVL.

This clone was detected ten times or more. V and J are TRBV18 and TRBJ1-3, with D unresolved. V lost 5 bases, J lost 3 bases, and 11 bases lay in between. This CDR3 contains 14 residues. Germline loops: CDR1 KGHSH, CDR2 LQKENI. The chain's CDR3 is CASSTTEDGNTIYF. The CDR3 DNA sequence: TGTGCCAGCTCAACTACAGAGGATGGAAACACCATATATTTT.